The TCR beta chain described here comes from a study of T cell responses to AZD1222 COVID-19 vaccine. CDR3 size: 13 residues. J was trimmed by 6 bases and V by 5 bases; bases with no gene match: 6. Germline CDR1 reads SEHNR; CDR2 reads FQNEAQ (reference sequence). The method was immunoSEQ multiplex PCR; TCRdb's version includes in-frame clones alone and lacks a portion of them. Here the sample spans 85,000 to 110,000 clones, over 75% being singletons. Broader study findings: Sampling captured repertoires only after the peak T cell response. CD4 TCRs associated with vaccination spanned spike, dominating at 160-218 and 743-854. Only a handful of people who got AZD1222 tested seropositive at baseline. Females outnumbered males among donors, who were mostly white British; clonal diversity was possibly underestimated.

Turning to this clone: Antigen unknown.

The V and J genes are TRBV7-9 and TRBJ1-2; 7 bases align to TRBD1. This clonotype originated in an adult in good health. The sample in question was peripheral blood, obtained on day 0 of AZD1222 vaccination. The CDR3 spells CASSLGQLDGYTF. The DNA for the CDR3 is TGTGCCAGCAGCCTGGGACAGCTGGATGGCTACACCTTC.